What follows are 21 T cell receptor beta chains derived from one specimen sequenced in a study of early T cells in non-severe SARS-CoV-2 infection. TCRdb processed the 5' RACE reads anew with MiXCR; each CDR3 protein has one entry. The profile shows about 83,000 distinct CDR3 sequences, around an eighth of them singletons. The sequencing input was whole blood. These receptors were collected from an adult who was a healthcare worker with PCR-confirmed SARS-CoV-2 infection or an uninfected control (not recorded which).

This clonotype was picked up many times. The V gene is TRBV20-1, the J gene TRBJ2-7, with 7 positions matching TRBD1. V was pared by 6 bases and J by 5 bases, with 4 bases of the junction left unmatched. The V gene's germline CDR1 is DFQATT and CDR2 SNEGSKA (reference sequence). This CDR3 comprises 11 residues. The CDR3 region is CSASDRDEQYF. The DNA for the CDR3 is TGCAGTGCCAGTGACAGGGACGAGCAGTACTTC.

The V call is TRBV20-1, the J call TRBJ2-1, with D perhaps assigned TRBD1 or TRBD2 (5 bases each). The V gene's germline CDR1 is DFQATT and CDR2 SNEGSKA (reference sequence). The CDR3 extends over 12 amino acids. Trimming pared 3 bases from V and 5 bases from J, leaving 8 bases between. CDR3 loop: CSASRGHNEQFF. CDR3 DNA: TGCAGTGCTAGTCGGGGCCACAATGAGCAGTTCTTC.

The V call is TRBV25-1, the J call TRBJ2-5; TRBD2 agrees at 8 bases. V lost 5 bases to trimming and J lost 4 bases; unmatched junction nucleotides: 9. This CDR3 contains 15 residues. Germline CDR1 reads MGHDK; CDR2 reads SYGVNS. The CDR3 bases are TGTGCCAGCAGTCCCGTCGGACTAGCAGGAGAGACCCAGTACTTC. Translating gives CASSPVGLAGETQYF.

This rearrangement joins TRBV19 to TRBJ2-3; 8 positions agree with TRBD2. V lost 5 bases to trimming and J lost 2 bases; unmatched junction nucleotides: 6. Germline V lookup: CDR1 LNHDA, CDR2 SQIVND (reference sequence). The CDR3 consists of 15 residues. CDR3 sequence reads: CASSVGLAVTDTQYF. Here the CDR3 DNA reads TGTGCCAGTAGTGTCGGACTAGCTGTCACAGATACGCAGTATTTT.

This clonotype was observed many times. V is TRBV6-1 and J is TRBJ2-3; unclear D gene. Trimming removed 1 base at V and 6 bases at J, with 11 bases between. Germline CDR1 MNHNS, CDR2 SASEGT. The CDR3 extends over 14 amino acids. The CDR3 nucleotides are TGTGCCAGCAGTGAAGGCGAGACGTCCGATACGCAGTATTTT. Translated: CASSEGETSDTQYF.

This clonotype has a count of ten or more. The chain links TRBV5-1 to TRBJ2-3; 11 bases are shared with TRBD2. Per the germline V gene, CDR1 is SGHRS and CDR2 is YFSETQ. Trimming cost V 5 bases and J 0 bases; bases outside gene matches: 14. The CDR3 loop spans 19 amino acids. The CDR3 loop is CASRRTPGLAARSTDTQYF. DNA for the CDR3: TGCGCCAGCAGACGGACACCGGGACTAGCGGCTCGAAGCACAGATACGCAGTATTTT. Full variable domain (missing parts from reference TRBV5-1 and TRBJ2-3): KAGVTQTPRYLIKTRGQQVTLSCSPISGHRSVSWYQQTPGQGLQFLFEYFSETQRNKGNFPGRFSGRQFSNSRSEMNVSTLELGDSALYLCASRRTPGLAARSTDTQYFGPGTRLTVL.

The sample holds a few counts of this clonotype. The CDR3 is CASRTRGSDEKLFF. In DNA form, the CDR3 reads TGTGCCAGCAGAACCAGGGGTTCGGATGAAAAACTGTTTTTT. The V gene is TRBV12-3 or TRBV12-4, the J gene TRBJ1-4, with D possibly being TRBD1 (6 bases). The CDR3 totals 14 residues. The V gene lost 6 bases and the J gene lost 6 bases, with 14 bases spanning the gap.

This clonotype was detected once. The rearrangement joins TRBV7-8 to TRBJ2-1; no clear D. Between the trimmed V and J ends, which lost 2 bases and 0 bases, there was a span of 11 bases. Germline V gene sequence: CDR1 SGHVS, CDR2 FQNEAQ. The CDR3 consists of 16 residues. The CDR3 DNA follows: TGTGCCAGCAGCTTACGGTGGCAAAGCTCCTACAATGAGCAGTTCTTC. Translation: CASSLRWQSSYNEQFF.

This sequence joins TRBV24-1 and TRBJ2-1; TRBD2 is a possible D gene (5 bases). The CDR3 spans 13 residues. Trimming stripped 10 bases from V and 7 bases from J, with 16 bases between. CDR1 is KGHDR, CDR2 SFDVKD, per germline. The chain's CDR3 is CATSKDSFNEQFF. Here the CDR3 DNA reads TGTGCCACTTCCAAGGACTCCTTTAATGAGCAGTTCTTC.

The chain has TRBV21-1 and TRBJ1-1. TRBV21-1 is marked as a pseudogene. The CDR3 has 14 amino acids. The CDR3 protein is CASGRGRLPTEAFF. The CDR3 DNA is TGTGCCAGCGGCAGGGGTCGGCTGCCCACTGAAGCTTTCTTT.

This clonotype has at least ten counts. The chain employs TRBV3-1 and TRBJ2-7; D gene ambiguous. In germline, CDR1 is LGHDT, CDR2 YNNKEL (reference sequence). With 4 bases removed from V and 3 bases from J, the gap between germline ends came to 7 bases. CDR3 length: 12 amino acids. Here the CDR3 reads CASSPTVYEQYF. In DNA, the CDR3 is TGTGCCAGCAGCCCGACTGTCTACGAGCAGTACTTC.

This clonotype was counted a few times. V is TRBV6-2 or TRBV6-3 and J is TRBJ2-5, with D perhaps given as TRBD1 or TRBD2 (6 bases each). Between the trimmed V and J ends, which lost 0 bases and 4 bases, there was a span of 15 bases. CDR3 size: 16 residues. Germline V gene sequence: CDR1 MNHEY, CDR2 SVGEGT. CDR3 in amino acids: CASSYSLGGRGETQYF. In nucleotides, the CDR3 is TGTGCCAGCAGTTACTCCCTTGGGGGGCGCGGAGAGACCCAGTACTTC.

This chain links TRBV9 with TRBJ2-5; D is uncertain. Germline CDR1 reads SGDLS; CDR2 reads YYNGEE. The length of the CDR3 is 14 residues. The V and J ends lost 0 bases and 1 base respectively, with 7 bases between them. The CDR3 region is CASSVGHLQETQYF. As DNA, the CDR3 is TGTGCCAGCAGCGTAGGACACCTCCAAGAGACCCAGTACTTC.

The chain has TRBV25-1 and TRBJ2-1; 7 positions match TRBD2. V lost 9 bases, J lost 9 bases, and 17 bases stayed unmatched. The CDR3 runs 15 residues. CDR1 MGHDK and CDR2 SYGVNS come from the germline V gene. The DNA of the CDR3 is TGTGCCAGTAGCCGGGGATGGGGGGGACTGGGTGAGCAGTTCTTC. Amino acid sequence: CASSRGWGGLGEQFF.

This clonotype was counted only a few times. The rearrangement links TRBV7-6 to TRBJ2-1; possible D gene TRBD2, 6 bases. The CDR3 consists of 15 residues. V was clipped by 5 bases and J by 8 bases, with 19 bases between them. CDR1 and CDR2 (germline): SGHVS, FNYEAQ. For the CDR3, the DNA is TGTGCCAGCAGCCCGATAGCGGATTCGGTGTATGAGCAGTTCTTC. It yields the protein CASSPIADSVYEQFF.

The chain couples TRBV9 to TRBJ1-4, with a weak D call TRBD1 (6 bases). Germline V gene lookup returns CDR1 SGDLS and CDR2 YYNGEE. CDR3 size: 14 residues. V was shortened by 4 bases and J by 12 bases, with 19 bases between the two germline ends. This chain's CDR3 is CASSPQGSPWELFF. CDR3 coding DNA: TGTGCCAGCAGCCCCCAGGGGTCACCCTGGGAACTGTTTTTT. The full variable domain, with the rest looked up from reference TRBV9 and TRBJ1-4, is DSGVTQTPKHLITATGQRVTLRCSPRSGDLSVYWYQQSLDQGLQFLIQYYNGEERAKGNILERFSAQQFPDLHSELNLSSLELGDSALYFCASSPQGSPWELFFGSGTQLSVL.

V gene TRBV5-1 combines with J gene TRBJ2-7; D remains unclear. The CDR3 has 14 amino acids. The germline CDR1 and CDR2 sequences are SGHRS and YFSETQ. Trimming took off 0 bases at V and 0 bases at J, with 7 bases between the two ends. The CDR3 spells CASSLGFSSYEQYF. The CDR3 DNA follows: TGCGCCAGCAGCTTGGGTTTTAGCTCCTACGAGCAGTACTTC.

The chain recombines TRBV27 with TRBJ2-7; possibly TRBD1 for D (6 bases). V lost 6 bases and J lost 2, with 17 bases in between. Germline CDR1 and CDR2: MNHEY and SMNVEV (reference sequence). The CDR3 is made up of 15 amino acids. CDR3 sequence (DNA): TGTGCCAGCAGGCCCGGGACATTGATCGCCTACGAGCAGTACTTC. Translating gives CASRPGTLIAYEQYF.

This clonotype has just a few counts. This chain uses TRBV4-1 with TRBJ2-1; D is uncertain. CDR1 is MGHRA and CDR2 is YSYEKL in the germline V gene. The germline V and J ends were trimmed by 0 bases and 12 bases, with 9 bases remaining between them. The CDR3 length is 12 residues. CDR3 DNA: TGCGCCAGCAGCCAAGAGGCGGTAGTGCAGTTCTTC. Its protein is CASSQEAVVQFF.

This clonotype came up a few times. The chain carries TRBV10-3 and TRBJ2-3; no firm D call. V lost 3 bases, J lost 1 base, and 8 bases lay in between. CDR3 size: 14 residues. Germline CDR1 and CDR2: ENHRY and SYGVKD. CDR3 DNA sequence: TGTGCCATCAGTGACAACTGGGGCACAGATACGCAGTATTTT. This gives the protein CAISDNWGTDTQYF.

This chain uses TRBV11-2 with TRBJ2-5; D may be TRBD2 (6 bases). The CDR3 runs 14 residues. Trimming cost V 5 bases and J 5 bases, with 15 bases left between them. Germline values: CDR1 SGHAT, CDR2 FQNNGV. Written as DNA, the CDR3 is TGTGCCAGCAGCCCGTCCGGGGGAGTGGAGACCCAGTACTTC. It codes for CASSPSGGVETQYF.